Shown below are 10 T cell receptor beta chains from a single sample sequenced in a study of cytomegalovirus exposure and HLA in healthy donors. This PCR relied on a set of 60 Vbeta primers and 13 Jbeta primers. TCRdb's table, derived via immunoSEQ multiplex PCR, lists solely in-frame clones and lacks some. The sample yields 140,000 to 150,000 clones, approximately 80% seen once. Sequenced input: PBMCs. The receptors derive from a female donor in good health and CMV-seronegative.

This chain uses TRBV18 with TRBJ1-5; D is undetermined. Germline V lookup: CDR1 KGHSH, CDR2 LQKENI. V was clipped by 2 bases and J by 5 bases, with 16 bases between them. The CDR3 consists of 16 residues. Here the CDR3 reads CASSPGLRVADQPQHF. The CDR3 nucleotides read TGTGCCAGCTCACCAGGGCTGAGGGTCGCCGATCAGCCCCAGCATTTT.

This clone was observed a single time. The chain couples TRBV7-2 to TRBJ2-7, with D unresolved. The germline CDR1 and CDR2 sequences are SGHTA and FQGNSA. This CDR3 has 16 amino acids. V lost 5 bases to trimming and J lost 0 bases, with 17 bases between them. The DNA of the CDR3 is TGTGCCAGCAGCCTAACCGGCGGCGCTAGCTCCTACGAGCAGTACTTC. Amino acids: CASSLTGGASSYEQYF.

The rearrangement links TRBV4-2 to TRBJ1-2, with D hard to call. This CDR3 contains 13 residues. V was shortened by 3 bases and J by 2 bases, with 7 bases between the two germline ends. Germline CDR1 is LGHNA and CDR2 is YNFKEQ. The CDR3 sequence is CASSQQANYGYTF. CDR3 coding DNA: TGTGCCAGCAGCCAGCAGGCAAACTATGGCTACACCTTC.

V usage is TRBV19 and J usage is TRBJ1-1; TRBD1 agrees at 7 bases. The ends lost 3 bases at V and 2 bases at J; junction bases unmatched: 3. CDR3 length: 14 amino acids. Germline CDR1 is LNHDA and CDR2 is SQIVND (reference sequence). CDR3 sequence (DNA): TGTGCCAGTAGTATTGACAGGGTAAACACTGAAGCTTTCTTT. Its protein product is CASSIDRVNTEAFF. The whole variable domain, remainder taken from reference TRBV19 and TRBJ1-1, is DGGITQSPKYLFRKEGQNVTLSCEQNLNHDAMYWYRQDPGQGLRLIYYSQIVNDFQKGDIAEGYSVSREKKESFPLTVTSAQKNPTAFYLCASSIDRVNTEAFFGQGTRLTVV.

The CDR3: CASSEVGLAGETQYF. The CDR3 DNA follows: TGTGCCAGCAGTGAAGTCGGACTAGCGGGGGAGACCCAGTACTTC. This chain links TRBV6-1 with TRBJ2-5, with 12 nucleotides matching TRBD2. The trim removed 1 base at V and 5 bases at J, leaving 2 bases unmatched. Germline-derived CDR1 and CDR2 are MNHNS and SASEGT. This CDR3 comprises 15 residues.

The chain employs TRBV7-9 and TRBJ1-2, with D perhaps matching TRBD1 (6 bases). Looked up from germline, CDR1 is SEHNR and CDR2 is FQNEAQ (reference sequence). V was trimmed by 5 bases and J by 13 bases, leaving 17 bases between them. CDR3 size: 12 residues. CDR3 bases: TGTGCCAGCAGCCGGCTCCAACCAGGGGCCACCTTC. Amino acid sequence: CASSRLQPGATF. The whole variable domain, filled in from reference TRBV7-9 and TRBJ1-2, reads DTGVSQNPRHKITKRGQNVTFRCDPISEHNRLYWYRQTLGQGPEFLTYFQNEAQLEKSRLLSDRFSAERPKGSFSTLEIQRTEQGDSAMYLCASSRLQPGATFGSGTRLTVV.

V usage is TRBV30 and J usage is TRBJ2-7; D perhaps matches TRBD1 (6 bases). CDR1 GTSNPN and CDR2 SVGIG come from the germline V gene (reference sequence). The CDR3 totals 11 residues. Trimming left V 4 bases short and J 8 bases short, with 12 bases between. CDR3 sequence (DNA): TGTGCCTGGATCACAGGGTCCCAGCAGTACTTC. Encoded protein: CAWITGSQQYF.

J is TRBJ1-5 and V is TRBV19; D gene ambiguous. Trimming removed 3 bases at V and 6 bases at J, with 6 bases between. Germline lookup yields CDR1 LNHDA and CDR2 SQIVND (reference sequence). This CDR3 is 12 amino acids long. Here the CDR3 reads CASSIAGQPQHF. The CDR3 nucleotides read TGTGCCAGTAGTATTGCGGGTCAGCCCCAGCATTTT.

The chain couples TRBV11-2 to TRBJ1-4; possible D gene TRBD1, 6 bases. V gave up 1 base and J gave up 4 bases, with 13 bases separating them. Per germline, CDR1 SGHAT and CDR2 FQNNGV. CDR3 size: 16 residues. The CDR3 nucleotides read TGTGCCAGCAGCTTAGGAGCAAAAGGGGGTAATGAAAAACTGTTTTTT. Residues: CASSLGAKGGNEKLFF. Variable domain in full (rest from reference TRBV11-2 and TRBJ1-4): EAGVAQSPRYKIIEKRQSVAFWCNPISGHATLYWYQQILGQGPKLLIQFQNNGVVDDSQLPKDRFSAERLKGVDSTLKIQPAKLEDSAVYLCASSLGAKGGNEKLFFGSGTQLSVL.

The CDR3 DNA follows: TGTGCCAGCAGTGAGGGACAGGGGGCGGGCGAGCAGTACTTC. This codes for CASSEGQGAGEQYF. V usage is TRBV6-1 and J usage is TRBJ2-7; 12 bases align to TRBD1. V dropped 3 bases and J dropped 6; count of bases not matched to a gene: 3. Looked up from germline, CDR1 is MNHNS and CDR2 is SASEGT. The CDR3 is made up of 14 amino acids.